The clone carrying this TCR beta chain was seen more than once but under ten times. V was clipped by 2 bases and J by 1 base; unmatched bases: 5. CDR1 and CDR2 from the germline V gene are MGHRA and YSYEKL. The CDR3 is 16 residues long. In the PCR, 60 Vbeta and 13 Jbeta primers were used. Generated by immunoSEQ multiplex PCR, the TCRdb table keeps only in-frame clones and is missing some. Seen here are some 170,000 clones, more than 65% observed once, and the top ten hold roughly 1.2%. These data are taken from a study of cytomegalovirus exposure and HLA in healthy donors. In the study overall: Most donors, around 81% of a few hundred genotyped, fell in the Caucasian-associated ancestry cluster.

The receptor comes from a woman between 45 and 65 years old in good health and CMV-seronegative. This chain joins TRBV4-1 and TRBJ2-1, with TRBD1 identical over 7 bases. The sequenced sample was PBMCs. This CDR3 reads CASSQPRDRSYNEQFF. In nucleotides, the CDR3 is TGCGCCAGCAGCCAACCTCGGGACAGATCCTACAATGAGCAGTTCTTC.